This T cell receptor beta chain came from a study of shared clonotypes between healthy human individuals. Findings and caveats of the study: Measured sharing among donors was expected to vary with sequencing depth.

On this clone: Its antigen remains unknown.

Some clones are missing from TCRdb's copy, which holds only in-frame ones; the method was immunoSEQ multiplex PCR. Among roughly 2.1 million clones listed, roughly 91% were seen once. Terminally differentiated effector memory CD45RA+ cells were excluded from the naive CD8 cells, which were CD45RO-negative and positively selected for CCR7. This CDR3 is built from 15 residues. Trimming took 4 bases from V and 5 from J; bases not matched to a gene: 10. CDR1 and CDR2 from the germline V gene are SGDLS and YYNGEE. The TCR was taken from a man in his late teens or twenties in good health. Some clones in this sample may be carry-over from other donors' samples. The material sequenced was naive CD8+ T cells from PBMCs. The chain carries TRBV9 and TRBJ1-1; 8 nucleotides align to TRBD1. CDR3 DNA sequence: TGTGCCAGCAGCAACCCAGGGGGCGCCGGGACTGAAGCTTTCTTT. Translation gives CASSNPGGAGTEAFF.